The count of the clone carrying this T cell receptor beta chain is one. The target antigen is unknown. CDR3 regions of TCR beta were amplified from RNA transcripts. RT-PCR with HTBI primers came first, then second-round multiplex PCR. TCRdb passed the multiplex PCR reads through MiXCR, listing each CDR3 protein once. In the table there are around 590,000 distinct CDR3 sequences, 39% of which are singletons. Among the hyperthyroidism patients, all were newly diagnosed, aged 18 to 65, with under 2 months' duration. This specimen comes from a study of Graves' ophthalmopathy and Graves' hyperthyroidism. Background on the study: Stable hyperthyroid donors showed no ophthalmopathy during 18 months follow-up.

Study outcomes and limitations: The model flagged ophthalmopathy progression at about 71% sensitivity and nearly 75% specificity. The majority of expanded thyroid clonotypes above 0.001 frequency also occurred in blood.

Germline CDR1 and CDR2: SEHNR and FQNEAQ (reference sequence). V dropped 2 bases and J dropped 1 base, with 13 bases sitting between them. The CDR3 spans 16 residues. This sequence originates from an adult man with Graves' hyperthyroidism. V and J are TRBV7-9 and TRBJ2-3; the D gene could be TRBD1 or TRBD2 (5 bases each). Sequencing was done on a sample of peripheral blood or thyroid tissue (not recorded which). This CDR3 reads CASSLTGPPGTDTQYF. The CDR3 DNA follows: TGTGCCAGCAGCTTAACGGGACCGCCCGGCACAGATACGCAGTATTTT.